The rows below give T cell receptor beta chains drawn from one sample of a study of cytomegalovirus exposure and HLA in healthy donors. Sequenced by immunoSEQ multiplex PCR; TCRdb stores in-frame clones only, minus some. The table shows around 200,000 clones, with approximately 82% occurring only once. Sequencing was done on a sample of PBMCs. The source of these receptors is a woman in her thirties or forties in good health and CMV-seronegative. Both conserved end residues are part of each CDR3. A D gene is named only where the DNA matches it firmly. A row's size may be missing; if present it is once, few, many or a size class.

>TRBD1|TRBJ1-2|TRBV30|few
CAWSGDRQGYTF
TGTGCCTGGAGTGGGGACAGGCAAGGCTACACCTTC
>TRBD2|TRBJ2-3|TRBV11-2|-
CASSPRTSWATQYF
TGTGCCAGCAGCCCCCGGACTAGCTGGGCTACGCAGTATTTT
>-|TRBJ1-6|TRBV7-9|-
CASSLGTLSPLHF
TGTGCCAGCAGCTTAGGGACACTTTCACCCCTCCACTTT
>TRBD1|TRBJ2-7|TRBV7-9|-
CSSSPPDRAREQYF
TGTTCCAGCAGCCCCCCGGACAGGGCTCGCGAGCAGTACTTC
>-|TRBJ2-4|TRBV5-5|-
CASSKEDIQYF
TGTGCCAGCAGCAAGGAGGACATTCAGTACTTC
>TRBD1|TRBJ1-5|TRBV19|few
CASSISRPGANRGLSQPQHF
TGTGCCAGTAGTATATCTCGTCCGGGGGCCAACAGGGGATTGTCCCAGCCCCAGCATTTT
>-|TRBJ2-3|TRBV29-1|once
CSVDQGTDTQYF
TGCAGCGTTGATCAGGGGACAGATACGCAGTATTTT
>-|TRBJ2-7|TRBV15|-
CATSRGGVGPYEQYF
TGTGCCACCAGCAGAGGAGGAGTGGGGCCTTACGAGCAGTACTTC
>-|TRBJ1-1|TRBV5-1|-
CASSRQPDENTEAFF
TGCGCCAGCAGCCGACAACCCGACGAGAACACTGAAGCTTTCTTT
>-|TRBJ1-3|TRBV5-4|-
CASSLGQGSPGNTIYF
TGTGCCAGCAGCTTGGGGCAGGGGTCGCCAGGAAACACCATATATTTT
>-|TRBJ1-3|TRBV4-2|-
CASSQDGQRGPIYF
TGTGCCAGCAGCCAAGATGGACAGCGAGGGCCCATATATTTT
>-|TRBJ2-2|TRBV5-1|-
CASSPDSNTGELFF
TGCGCCAGCAGCCCGGACAGTAACACCGGGGAGCTGTTTTTT
>TRBD2|TRBJ2-1|TRBV5-1|-
CASSFTGSAGGPGPEQFF
TGCGCCAGCAGCTTCACGGGATCAGCGGGGGGGCCCGGTCCTGAGCAGTTCTTC
>TRBD2|TRBJ2-1|TRBV7-2|-
CASRRTSGGSNEQFF
TGTGCCAGCAGGCGGACTAGCGGGGGTTCCAATGAGCAGTTCTTC
>-|TRBJ1-6|TRBV4-1|-
CASSDRLNSPLHF
TGCGCCAGTAGCGACAGGTTAAATTCACCCCTCCACTTT
>-|TRBJ1-5|TRBV30|once
CAFRGGGNQPQHF
TGTGCCTTCCGGGGGGGTGGCAATCAGCCCCAGCATTTT
>-|TRBJ1-5|TRBV5-1|once
CASSLDPGSSNQPQHF
TGCGCCAGCAGCTTGGATCCAGGTTCATCCAATCAGCCCCAGCATTTT
>-|TRBJ2-7|TRBV7-3|-
CASSSPGAYEQYF
TGTGCCAGCAGCTCACCGGGAGCCTACGAGCAGTACTTC
>-|TRBJ2-3|TRBV30|-
CAWSAAGPTARDTQYF
TGTGCCTGGAGTGCCGCGGGTCCTACTGCAAGAGATACGCAGTATTTT
>TRBD1|TRBJ2-7|TRBV10-3|once
CAIKETGVKEQYF
TGTGCCATCAAGGAGACAGGGGTTAAGGAGCAGTACTTC
>TRBD2|TRBJ2-2|TRBV5-4|-
CASSSRGGFIGELFF
TGTGCCAGCAGCTCCCGGGGGGGATTCATCGGGGAGCTGTTTTTT
>-|TRBJ2-4|TRBV28|once
CASSFVPGAKNIQYF
TGTGCCAGCAGTTTCGTCCCGGGGGCCAAAAACATTCAGTACTTC
>TRBD1|TRBJ2-7|TRBV5-5|-
CASSPGTGFYEQYF
TGTGCCAGCAGCCCCGGGACAGGGTTTTACGAGCAGTACTTC
>-|TRBJ1-1|TRBV4-2|few
CASSQELTRNTEAFF
TGTGCCAGCAGCCAAGAACTGACACGGAACACTGAAGCTTTCTTT
>TRBD1|TRBJ2-7|TRBV7-2|-
CASSWTGGEFNEQYF
TGTGCCAGCAGCTGGACAGGGGGCGAGTTCAACGAGCAGTACTTC